Given below is one TCR beta chain in context. Antigen: not known. Sequencing was performed with immunoSEQ multiplex PCR; in TCRdb, only in-frame clones are kept and a portion is missing. The data hold 80,000 to 100,000 clones, with around 85% observed a single time. Donors were drawn from the approximately 120-subject validation cohort, separate from the roughly 610-subject first cohort. Trimming stripped 9 bases from V and 0 bases from J, with 15 bases between. The CDR3 has 14 amino acids. Germline CDR1 is KGHSH and CDR2 is LQKENI. This record belongs to a study of cytomegalovirus exposure and HLA in healthy donors. Study-level findings and limits: Cytomegalovirus association was assigned to approximately 160 TCR beta chains.

This chain uses TRBV18 with TRBJ2-7; D remains unclear. Sequencing used PBMCs. This sequence originates from a woman aged 30 to 39 in good health and CMV-seronegative. The CDR3 bases are TGTGCCAGTACGCTCGCGGTGAGCTCCTACGAGCAGTACTTC. This encodes CASTLAVSSYEQYF.